Shown below are 19 T cell receptor beta chains from a single sample sequenced in a study of PD-1 and CTLA-4 blockade in melanoma. Sequencing was performed with immunoSEQ multiplex PCR; in TCRdb, only in-frame clones are kept and a portion is missing. The sample lists tens of thousands of clones, more than 85% seen once, with about 8.6% in the top ten. The sample here was CD8+ T cells from peripheral blood, taken from a patient given anti-PD-1 treatment. Every receptor here comes from a human donor with melanoma.

V is TRBV28 and J is TRBJ2-5; D perhaps matches TRBD1 (6 bases). Germline V lookup: CDR1 MDHEN, CDR2 SYDVKM. CDR3 size: 13 residues. Trimming removed 6 bases at V and 2 bases at J, with 10 bases between. The CDR3 region has the DNA TGTGCCAGCAGCACCGGACAGCAAGAGACCCAGTACTTC. Its protein product is CASSTGQQETQYF. The full variable domain, completed using reference TRBV28 and TRBJ2-5, is DVKVTQSSRYLVKRTGEKVFLECVQDMDHENMFWYRQDPGLGLRLIYFSYDVKMKEKGDIPEGYSVSREKKERFSLILESASTNQTSMYLCASSTGQQETQYFGPGTRLLVL.

The table lists this clone with a count of one. The rearrangement joins TRBV7-2 to TRBJ2-1, with a weak D call TRBD1 (5 bases). V was shortened by 5 bases and J by 0 bases, with 11 bases between the two germline ends. Looked up from germline, CDR1 is SGHTA and CDR2 is FQGNSA. CDR3 length: 15 amino acids. CDR3 amino acids: CASSIQASSYNEQFF. In DNA form, the CDR3 reads TGTGCCAGCAGCATACAGGCAAGCTCCTACAATGAGCAGTTCTTC.

This sequence joins TRBV28 and TRBJ2-2; 7 bases map to TRBD2. The germline V gene encodes CDR1 MDHEN and CDR2 SYDVKM. V was pared by 7 bases and J by 4 bases, with 9 bases of the junction left unmatched. The CDR3 loop spans 15 amino acids. CDR3 amino acids: CASTPGREGTGELFF. As DNA, the CDR3 is TGTGCCAGCACCCCGGGAAGGGAGGGCACCGGGGAGCTGTTTTTT. Together with reference TRBV28 and TRBJ2-2, the CDR3 gives the full variable domain: DVKVTQSSRYLVKRTGEKVFLECVQDMDHENMFWYRQDPGLGLRLIYFSYDVKMKEKGDIPEGYSVSREKKERFSLILESASTNQTSMYLCASTPGREGTGELFFGEGSRLTVL.

The chain recombines TRBV30 with TRBJ1-1; 9 bases fit TRBD1. The junction had 5 bases not matched to a gene; V was cut back by 4 bases and J by 5 bases. The CDR3 has 13 residues. Germline values: CDR1 GTSNPN, CDR2 SVGIG (reference sequence). CDR3 coding DNA: TGTGCCTGGACGCCTGGACAGGGGACTGAAGCTTTCTTT. Translating gives CAWTPGQGTEAFF.

The chain combines TRBV6-4 with TRBJ1-1; D not certain. This CDR3 has 13 amino acids. V lost 4 bases and J 1 base, leaving 7 bases between the germline ends. The germline V gene has CDR1 MRHNA and CDR2 SNTAGT. For the CDR3, the DNA is TGTGCCAGCAGTGCGGAGGGGAACACTGAAGCTTTCTTT. It codes for CASSAEGNTEAFF.

The CDR3 region is CASSLVAGGAGELFF. The CDR3 bases are TGTGCCAGCAGTTTAGTAGCGGGGGGCGCCGGGGAGCTGTTTTTT. This chain uses TRBV27 with TRBJ2-2; 10 bases agree with TRBD2. V was pared by 2 bases and J by 6 bases, with 3 bases of the junction left unmatched. The CDR3 consists of 15 residues. Germline assignment: CDR1 MNHEY and CDR2 SMNVEV (reference sequence).

In its sample, this clone was seen once. The gene calls are TRBV4-1 and TRBJ2-7, with D unclear. CDR3 length equals 15 residues. Deletions cut 1 base from V and 0 bases from J, with 10 bases between. Germline V gene lookup returns CDR1 MGHRA and CDR2 YSYEKL. The CDR3 DNA follows: TGCGCCAGCAGCCAAGCCCCCACGAGCTCCTACGAGCAGTACTTC. This encodes CASSQAPTSSYEQYF.

V usage is TRBV18 and J usage is TRBJ2-3; 7 bases map to TRBD1. The V segment lost 4 bases and the J segment 10 bases; nucleotides outside the gene matches: 17. Per the germline V gene, CDR1 is KGHSH and CDR2 is LQKENI. This CDR3 is 16 amino acids long. The CDR3 sequence: CASSLKLTGDFGPQYF. In DNA form, the CDR3 reads TGTGCCAGCTCACTCAAGCTAACAGGGGATTTTGGTCCGCAGTATTTT.

V is TRBV5-5 and J is TRBJ1-1; TRBD1 matches at 7 bases. CDR1 SGHKS and CDR2 YYEKEE come from the germline V gene (reference sequence). With 0 bases clipped from V and 1 base from J, the junction kept 6 bases outside the gene matches. The CDR3 covers 16 residues. As DNA, the CDR3 is TGTGCCAGCAGCTTGGCCTCGGACAGGAGGAACACTGAAGCTTTCTTT. It encodes CASSLASDRRNTEAFF.

CDR3 coding DNA: TGTGCCACGGCTCGAGGGGGGAGGGCCGGTGAGCAGTTCTTC. It translates to CATARGGRAGEQFF. V and J are TRBV24-1 and TRBJ2-1; D perhaps matches TRBD2 (7 bases). This CDR3 contains 14 residues. The germline V gene encodes CDR1 KGHDR and CDR2 SFDVKD. V was shortened by 10 bases and J by 9 bases, with 21 bases between the two germline ends.

The chain combines TRBV6-5 with TRBJ1-5; weak D call: TRBD1 (5 bases). The CDR3 spans 16 residues. CDR1 and CDR2 from the germline V gene are MNHEY and SVGAGI. Trimming removed 2 bases from V and 7 bases from J, with 18 bases in between. The CDR3 nucleotides are TGTGCCAGCAGTTACGCCCCAGGGAGGGGAGGACAGCCCCAGCATTTT. Its protein is CASSYAPGRGGQPQHF.

This chain connects TRBV20-1 to TRBJ2-2; the match to TRBD2 covers 8 bases. J lost 4 bases, V lost 3 bases, and 7 bases had no gene match. The CDR3 extends over 15 amino acids. Germline loops: CDR1 DFQATT, CDR2 SNEGSKA (reference sequence). The CDR3 DNA sequence: TGCAGTGCTAGTAGAATAGCGGGATCCACCGGGGAGCTGTTTTTT. It is translated as CSASRIAGSTGELFF.

This clone was observed a few times. The V and J genes are TRBV27 and TRBJ2-7; 7 positions match TRBD2. The junction had 4 bases not matched to a gene; V was cut back by 2 bases and J by 6 bases. CDR3 size: 13 residues. Germline CDR1 reads MNHEY; CDR2 reads SMNVEV (reference sequence). CDR3 DNA sequence: TGTGCCAGCAGTTTAGGAGGCGGGAGCGAGCAGTACTTC. This gives the protein CASSLGGGSEQYF.

This chain uses TRBV28 with TRBJ1-1, with D unresolved. Germline V gives CDR1 MDHEN, CDR2 SYDVKM. The CDR3 sequence is 11 residues long. Trimming pared 7 bases from V and 0 bases from J, leaving 3 bases between. The CDR3 sequence is CASKMNTEAFF. The CDR3 nucleotides read TGTGCCAGCAAGATGAACACTGAAGCTTTCTTT.

J is TRBJ2-1 and V is TRBV7-9; D not resolved. Trimming shortened V by 1 base and J by 2 bases, and 6 bases separated the two germline ends. Germline values: CDR1 SEHNR, CDR2 FQNEAQ (reference sequence). The CDR3 runs to 14 residues. The CDR3 sequence is CASSLEAAYNEQFF. Written as DNA, the CDR3 is TGTGCCAGCAGCTTAGAGGCAGCCTACAATGAGCAGTTCTTC.

The V gene is TRBV6-7, the J gene TRBJ2-1; 8 bases are a match to TRBD2. TRBV6-7 is placed among ORFs of uncertain function. V dropped 6 bases and J dropped 2; count of bases not matched to a gene: 9. The CDR3 has 16 residues. The CDR3 DNA sequence: TGTGCCAGCAGACCCCGGAGCGGGAGCCCCTACAATGAGCAGTTCTTC. Residues: CASRPRSGSPYNEQFF.

The V and J genes are TRBV28 and TRBJ2-3; 9 nucleotides match TRBD2. Looked up from germline, CDR1 is MDHEN and CDR2 is SYDVKM. The CDR3 has 15 amino acids. V was pared by 5 bases and J by 4 bases, with 7 bases of the junction left unmatched. CDR3 region: CASSLGAGGSDTQYF. The DNA for the CDR3 is TGTGCCAGCAGTCTCGGAGCGGGAGGTTCAGATACGCAGTATTTT. Looking up the rest from reference TRBV28 and TRBJ2-3 gives the full variable domain: DVKVTQSSRYLVKRTGEKVFLECVQDMDHENMFWYRQDPGLGLRLIYFSYDVKMKEKGDIPEGYSVSREKKERFSLILESASTNQTSMYLCASSLGAGGSDTQYFGPGTRLTVL.

The rearrangement links TRBV7-9 to TRBJ1-3, with D possibly matching TRBD1 (6 bases). V gave up 3 bases and J gave up 0 bases, with 15 bases separating them. CDR1 is SEHNR and CDR2 is FQNEAQ in the germline V gene (reference sequence). This CDR3 region has 17 residues. The CDR3 reads CASSFPEQGSSGNTIYF. The CDR3 bases are TGTGCCAGCAGCTTCCCGGAACAGGGTAGCTCTGGAAACACCATATATTTT. Full variable domain (rest looked up from reference TRBV7-9 and TRBJ1-3): DTGVSQNPRHKITKRGQNVTFRCDPISEHNRLYWYRQTLGQGPEFLTYFQNEAQLEKSRLLSDRFSAERPKGSFSTLEIQRTEQGDSAMYLCASSFPEQGSSGNTIYFGEGSWLTVV.

The chain is built from TRBV6-5 and TRBJ1-2, with D maybe TRBD1 (5 bases). The CDR3 runs 12 residues. V was pared by 3 bases and J by 6 bases, with 8 bases between. Germline CDR1 and CDR2: MNHEY and SVGAGI. This chain's CDR3 is CASSYDSHGYTF. DNA for the CDR3: TGTGCCAGCAGTTATGACAGTCATGGCTACACCTTC.